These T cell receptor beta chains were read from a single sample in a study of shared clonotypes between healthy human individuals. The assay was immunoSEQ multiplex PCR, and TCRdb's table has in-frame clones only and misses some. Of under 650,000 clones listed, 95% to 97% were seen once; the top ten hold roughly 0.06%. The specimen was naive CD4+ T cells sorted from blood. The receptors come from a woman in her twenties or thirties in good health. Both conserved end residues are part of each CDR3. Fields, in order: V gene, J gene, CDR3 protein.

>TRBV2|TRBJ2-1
CASSDRTEPYNEQFF
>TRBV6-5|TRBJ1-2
CASSYRALTGFYGYTF
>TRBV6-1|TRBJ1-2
CASKGNGYTF
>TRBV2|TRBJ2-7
CASKTGTQFYEQYF
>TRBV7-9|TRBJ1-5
CASSLEPISNQPQHF
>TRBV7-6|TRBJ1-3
CASSLGSAGNTIYF
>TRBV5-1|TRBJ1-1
CASSLVSGVLNTEAFF
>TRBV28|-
CASRPSLAGTYEQYF
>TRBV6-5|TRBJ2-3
CASNRRDSRTDTQYF
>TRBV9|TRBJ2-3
CASRPGLPTDTQYF
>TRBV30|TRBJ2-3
CAWSYANTQYF
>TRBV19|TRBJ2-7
CASSIGGRSEQYF
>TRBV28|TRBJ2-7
CASSLRPPSYEQYF
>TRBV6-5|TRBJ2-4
CASSYQTGGINIQYF
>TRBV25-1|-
CASSGSGTGFYEQYF
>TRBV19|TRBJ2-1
CASRGQGQGHSGSFYEQFF
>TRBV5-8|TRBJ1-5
CASSVYDRGNQPQHF
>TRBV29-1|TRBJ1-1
CSVEVVLRGTEAFF
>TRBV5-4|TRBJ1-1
CASSRGLNTEAFF